A single sample is the source of the 9 T cell receptor beta chains below, sequenced in a study of shared clonotypes between healthy human individuals. The repertoire was sequenced with immunoSEQ multiplex PCR; TCRdb's copy has only in-frame clones and lacks some. Of about 2 million clones listed, 90% to 95% are singletons. The sequenced sample was naive CD4+ T cells sorted from blood. As to subset: CD45RA+ positively selected. The receptors originated from a man between 18 and 35 years old in good health.

The CDR3 here is CSISGGPIPRDEQYF. CDR3 nucleotides: TGCAGCATCAGCGGGGGGCCAATTCCTCGGGACGAGCAGTACTTC. The genes are TRBV29-1 and TRBJ2-7, with 9 bases lining up with TRBD2. Looked up from germline, CDR1 is SQVTM and CDR2 is ANQGSEA. The CDR3 spans 15 residues. V shed 8 bases, J shed 5 bases, and the junction held 16 bases outside the gene matches.

The gene calls are TRBV5-1 and TRBJ2-5; D is unclear. The CDR3 sequence is 13 residues long. CDR1 SGHRS and CDR2 YFSETQ come from the germline V gene. V was clipped by 2 bases and J by 2 bases, with 7 bases between them. The DNA for the CDR3 is TGCGCCAGCAGCTTTGGCGCTCAAGAGACCCAGTACTTC. Amino acid sequence: CASSFGAQETQYF.

The chain couples TRBV30 to TRBJ2-1; 8 nucleotides line up with TRBD2. The germline CDR1 and CDR2 sequences are GTSNPN and SVGIG (reference sequence). The CDR3 has 15 residues. V lost 6 bases, J lost 0 bases, and 7 bases stayed unmatched. This chain's CDR3 is CACIAGLSSYNEQFF. Here the CDR3 DNA reads TGTGCCTGTATAGCGGGACTGAGCTCCTACAATGAGCAGTTCTTC. Full variable domain (remainder filled in from reference TRBV30 and TRBJ2-1): SQTIHQWPATLVQPVGSPLSLECTVEGTSNPNLYWYRQAAGRGLQLLFYSVGIGQISSEVPQNLSASRPQDRQFILSSKKLLLSDSGFYLCACIAGLSSYNEQFFGPGTRLTVL.

The V call is TRBV2, the J call TRBJ1-5; TRBD1 aligns across 10 bases. CDR1 and CDR2 (germline): SNHLY, FYNNEI. V shed 4 bases, J shed 3 bases, and the junction held 6 bases outside the gene matches. This CDR3 is built from 16 residues. The CDR3: CASSGWTGGNNQPQHF. In DNA, the CDR3 is TGTGCCAGCAGTGGCTGGACAGGGGGAAACAATCAGCCCCAGCATTTT.

The genes are TRBV27 and TRBJ1-1, with 8 bases matching TRBD1. With 5 bases clipped from V and 8 bases from J, the junction kept 10 bases outside the gene matches. This CDR3 is built from 14 residues. The V gene's germline CDR1 is MNHEY and CDR2 SMNVEV (reference sequence). CDR3 in amino acids: CASSPPGTGVEAFF. DNA of the CDR3: TGTGCCAGCAGTCCACCAGGGACAGGTGTAGAAGCTTTCTTT.

V usage is TRBV30 and J usage is TRBJ1-5; 7 bases map to TRBD1. The CDR3 covers 14 residues. Trimming cost V 3 bases and J 4 bases; bases outside gene matches: 6. Germline CDR1 and CDR2: GTSNPN and SVGIG (reference sequence). CDR3: CAWSELRGNQPQHF. CDR3 DNA sequence: TGTGCCTGGAGCGAACTCAGGGGGAATCAGCCCCAGCATTTT.

This chain connects TRBV29-1 to TRBJ1-2, with TRBD1 matching over 7 bases. Germline values: CDR1 SQVTM, CDR2 ANQGSEA. J gave up 2 bases and V 6 bases, and 12 bases lay outside the gene matches. CDR3 size: 15 residues. CDR3 sequence reads: CSVNRQGQANYGYTF. CDR3 bases: TGCAGCGTCAATCGACAGGGACAAGCAAACTATGGCTACACCTTC.

The chain couples TRBV6-6 to TRBJ2-3, with D possibly matching TRBD2 (6 bases). CDR1 is MNHNY and CDR2 is SVGAGI in the germline V gene (reference sequence). The CDR3 is 15 amino acids. V dropped 2 bases and J dropped 5 bases, with 14 bases sitting between them. The CDR3, as DNA: TGTGCCAGCAGTTACGTCGGGGGACCATTAGATACGCAGTATTTT. Translating it yields CASSYVGGPLDTQYF.

In this sample, this clone turned up once. This sequence joins TRBV21-1 and TRBJ1-2; the listed D gene, TRBD1, was not tested against the DNA. TRBV21-1 is a known pseudogene. CDR3 length: 13 amino acids. The CDR3 DNA follows: TGTGCCAGCACCAGACAGGGCCTCTATGGCTACACCTTC. Its translation: CASTRQGLYGYTF.